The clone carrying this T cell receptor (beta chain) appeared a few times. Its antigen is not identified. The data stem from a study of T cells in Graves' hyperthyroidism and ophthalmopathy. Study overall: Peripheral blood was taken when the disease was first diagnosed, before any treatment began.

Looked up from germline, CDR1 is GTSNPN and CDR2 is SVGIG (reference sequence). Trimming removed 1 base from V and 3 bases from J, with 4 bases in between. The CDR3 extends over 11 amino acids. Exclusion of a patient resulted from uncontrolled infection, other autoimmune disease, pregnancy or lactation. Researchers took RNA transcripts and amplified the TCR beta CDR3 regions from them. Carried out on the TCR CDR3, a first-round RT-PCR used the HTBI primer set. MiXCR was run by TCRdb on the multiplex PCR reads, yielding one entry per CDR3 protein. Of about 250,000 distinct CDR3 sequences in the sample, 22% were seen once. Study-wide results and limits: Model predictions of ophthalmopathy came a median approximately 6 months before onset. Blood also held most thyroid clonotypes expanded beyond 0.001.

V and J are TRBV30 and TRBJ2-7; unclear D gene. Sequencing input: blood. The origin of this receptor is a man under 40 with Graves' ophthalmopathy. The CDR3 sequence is CAWSGGYEQYF. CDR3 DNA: TGTGCCTGGAGTGGAGGCTACGAGCAGTACTTC.